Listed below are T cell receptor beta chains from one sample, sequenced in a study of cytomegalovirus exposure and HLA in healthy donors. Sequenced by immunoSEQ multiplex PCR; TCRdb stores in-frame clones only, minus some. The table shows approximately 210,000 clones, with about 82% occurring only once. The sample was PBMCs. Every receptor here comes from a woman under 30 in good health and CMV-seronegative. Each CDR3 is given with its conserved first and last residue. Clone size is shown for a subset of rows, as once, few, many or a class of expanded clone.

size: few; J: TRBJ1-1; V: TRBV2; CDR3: CASRPEGEAFF
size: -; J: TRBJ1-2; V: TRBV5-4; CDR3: CASSLGGLNYGYTF
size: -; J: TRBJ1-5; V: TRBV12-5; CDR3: CASGWTGPTNQPQHF
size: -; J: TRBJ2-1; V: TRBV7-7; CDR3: CASSLQPTGTGGSNEQFF
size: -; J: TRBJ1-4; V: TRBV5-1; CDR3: CASSHDWDSHEKLFF
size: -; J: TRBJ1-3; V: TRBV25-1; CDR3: CASSELGHSGNTIYF
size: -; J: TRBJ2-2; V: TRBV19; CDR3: CASEKPGGELFF
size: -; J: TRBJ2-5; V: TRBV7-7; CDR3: CASSQRIAGGPQETQYF
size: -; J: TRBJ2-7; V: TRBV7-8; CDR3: CASSKREGRYEQYF
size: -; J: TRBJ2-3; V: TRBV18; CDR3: CASSPAGADTQYF
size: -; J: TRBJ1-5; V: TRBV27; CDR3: CASRQDRGSYSNQPQHF
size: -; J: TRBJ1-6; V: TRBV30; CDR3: CAWSLARGYSSPLHF
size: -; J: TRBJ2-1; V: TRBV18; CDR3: CASSTAARGWEINEQFF
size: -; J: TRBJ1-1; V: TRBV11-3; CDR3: CASSWGRGEAFF
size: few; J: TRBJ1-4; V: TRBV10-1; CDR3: CASSEPKPGAKLFF
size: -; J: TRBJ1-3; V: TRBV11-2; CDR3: CASSLGQGVGNTIYF
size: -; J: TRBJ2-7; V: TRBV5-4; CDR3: CASSPMGEGSYEQYF
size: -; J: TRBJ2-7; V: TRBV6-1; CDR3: CASSVTGTGAFEQYF
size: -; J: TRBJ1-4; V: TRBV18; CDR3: CASSPQGAGGEKLFF
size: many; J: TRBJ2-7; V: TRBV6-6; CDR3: CASNLGGSYEQYF
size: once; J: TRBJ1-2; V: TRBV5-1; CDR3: CASSSQANYGYTF
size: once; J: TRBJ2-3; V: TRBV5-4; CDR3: CASSYRLAGGTDTQYF
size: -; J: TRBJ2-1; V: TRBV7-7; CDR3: CASSLGQGVYNEQFF
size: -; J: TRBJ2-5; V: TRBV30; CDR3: CAWSRQETQYF
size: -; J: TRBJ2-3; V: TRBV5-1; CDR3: CASSELAGVPSTDTQYF
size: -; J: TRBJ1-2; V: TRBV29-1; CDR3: CSVVGPGTGIKNYGYTF
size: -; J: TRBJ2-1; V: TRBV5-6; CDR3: CASSLDRYNEQFF
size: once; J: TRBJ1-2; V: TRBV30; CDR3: CAWGTGNYGYTF
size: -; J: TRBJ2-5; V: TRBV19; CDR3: CASSQAQGALETQYF
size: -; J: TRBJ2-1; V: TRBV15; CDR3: CATSRDQIRGLNNEQFF
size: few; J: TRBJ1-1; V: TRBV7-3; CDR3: CASSNSPGTGSAFF
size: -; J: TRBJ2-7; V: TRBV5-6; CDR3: CASSLGFRTGGVYEQYF
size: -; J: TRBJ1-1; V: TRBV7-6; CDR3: CASSSQGEVNTEAFF
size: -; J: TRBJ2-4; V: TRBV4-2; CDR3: CASSQEHLAKNIQYF
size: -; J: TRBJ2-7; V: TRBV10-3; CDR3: CASGGDSYEQYF
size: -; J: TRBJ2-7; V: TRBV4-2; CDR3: CASSPTGQGEYEQYF
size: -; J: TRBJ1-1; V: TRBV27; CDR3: CASSLWTGTNTEAFF
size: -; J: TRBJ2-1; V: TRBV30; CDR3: CAWGGPSRGQFF
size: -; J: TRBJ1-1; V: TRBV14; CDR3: CASSQARQGSEAFF
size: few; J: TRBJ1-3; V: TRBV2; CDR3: CASSPTGTSSGNTIYF
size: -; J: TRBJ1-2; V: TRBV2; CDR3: CASTQQGFNYGYTF
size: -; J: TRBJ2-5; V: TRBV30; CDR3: CAWSAGTQETQYF
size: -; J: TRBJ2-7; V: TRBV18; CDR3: CASSPSTVTLGEQYF
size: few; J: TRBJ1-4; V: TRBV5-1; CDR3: CASSLAGGNDEKLFF
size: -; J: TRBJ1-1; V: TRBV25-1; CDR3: CASSEYGTDPEAFF
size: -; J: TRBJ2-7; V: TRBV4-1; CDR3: CASSQIKSFSSYEQYF
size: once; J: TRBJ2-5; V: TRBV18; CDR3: CASSPRPGAQETQYF
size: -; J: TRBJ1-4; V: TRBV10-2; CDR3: CASTGGWGNEKLFF
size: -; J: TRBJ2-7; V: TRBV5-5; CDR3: CASSLALTGGLYEQYF
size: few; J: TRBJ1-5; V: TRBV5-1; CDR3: CASSLGPGDQPQHF